This T cell receptor beta chain was sequenced for a study of CDR3 diversity in severe acne. This clonotype was seen only once. TCRdb re-analysed the PCR reads in MiXCR, keeping a single row per CDR3 protein. The table lists approximately 84,000 distinct CDR3 sequences, 51% of them singletons. V was clipped by 7 bases and J by 4 bases, with 7 bases between them. CDR3 length: 11 residues. Per germline, CDR1 SNHLY and CDR2 FYNNEI. Sequenced: blood. This chain connects TRBV2 to TRBJ1-1; D unclear. The origin of this receptor is a male donor in good health, without acne. The chain's CDR3 is CASMGTTEAFF. CDR3 coding DNA: TGTGCCAGCATGGGTACCACTGAAGCTTTCTTT.